The clone carrying this T cell receptor (beta chain) was detected only once. Its antigen is undetermined. This sample was included in a study of shared clonotypes between healthy human individuals. Germline-derived CDR1 and CDR2 are SGHNT and YYREEE (reference sequence). V trimming: 5 bases; J trimming: 2 bases; junction bases outside the gene matches: 8. The CDR3 spans 16 residues. Assay used: immunoSEQ multiplex PCR; TCRdb lists only in-frame clones, some missing. The table has roughly 530,000 clones, about 95% seen once. General study points: Between a few donors, naive CD4 clonotypes were shared at a level of about 5%.

This TCR was sampled from a woman in her 30s in good health. The specimen was naive CD4+ T cells sorted from blood. Subset defined: CD45RA+ positively selected. J is TRBJ2-3 and V is TRBV5-4, with 10 bases lining up with TRBD2. The CDR3 DNA follows: TGTGCCAGCAGTACCCGAGCGGGAGGGATCACAGATACGCAGTATTTT. This sequence encodes CASSTRAGGITDTQYF.